This TCR beta chain was sequenced in a study of STAT3 mutations in large granular lymphocyte leukemia. As for the study in general: Roughly half the longitudinally sequenced T-LGLL patients had canonical STAT3 mutations.

Whole-study findings and limits: In T-cell large granular lymphocyte leukemia, about half of patients showed multiple immunodominant subclonotypes.

Details on this clone: Its specificity is not known. Germline is not matched at one junction end, which may reflect a read error.

Generated by immunoSEQ multiplex PCR, the TCRdb table keeps only in-frame clones and is missing some. The sample lists over 4,000 clones; 82% were seen once. Sequencing used peripheral blood mononuclear cells. The receptor was derived from a boy between 10 and 17 years old with T-cell large granular lymphocyte leukemia. Some clones in this sample may be carry-over from other donors' samples.

The CDR3 sequence is CASSLNMRDAFVF. CDR3 in DNA: TGCGCCAGCAGCTTGAATATGCGAGACGCGTTCGTTTTC. The J gene is TRBJ2-7, the V gene TRBV5-1; D is unresolved. The germline CDR1 and CDR2 sequences are SGHRS and YFSETQ. CDR3 length equals 13 residues.